Described below is a single T cell receptor (beta chain) sequence and its context. This clone was recorded a few times. Its antigen target is currently unknown. Base qualities are missing; no much larger clone stands one base away. The sample's time point label, in plain terms: around 28 days on oral tofacitinib. The treatment or condition tag for this specimen amounts to: oral pan-JAK inhibitor, 5-10 mg twice daily. From alopecia areata patients, peripheral blood was collected along with lesional scalp punch biopsies. PBMCs were isolated by density centrifugation and stained for CD3, CD4 and CD8, and CD4+ and CD8+ T cells were sorted on a FACSAria. The sample is drawn from a study of CD8+ T cells in alopecia areata (dated by TCRdb to 2016 to 2018). As for the study more broadly: The treated patients, all with moderate-to-severe alopecia areata, were enrolled in an open-label pilot trial of oral tofacitinib given at 5 to 10 mg twice daily. Tofacitinib was given for 6 to 18 months, followed by 6 months of follow-up off drug to assess delayed response and recurrence. In treated patients, disease severity was measured using the SALT score, which gives the percentage of scalp surface area affected. To study T cell clonal expansion in alopecia areata, the researchers applied high-throughput TCRbeta sequencing to both the C3H/HeJ mouse model and human patients. Scalp tissue and sorted CD4+ and CD8+ peripheral blood T cells from patchy and totalis/universalis alopecia areata patients and from healthy controls were covered by human TCRbeta sequencing. Biopsies were taken from tofacitinib-treated patients at baseline and again at 4 and 24 weeks into treatment, and several of those patients also had a later scalp biopsy. Scalp clonality was compared across normal scalp (n=4), patchy alopecia areata scalp (n=8), and alopecia totalis/universalis scalp (n=8). RNA was obtained with the PAXgene miRNA kit for fixed scalp, the miRNeasy kit for PBMCs, and the RNeasy kit for mouse skin. TCRbeta CDR3 regions were amplified by immunoSEQ multiplex PCR with 35 Vbeta forward and 13 Jbeta reverse primers. Overall results and qualifications from the work: During tofacitinib treatment, many expanded lesional clones remained in scalp and blood, and this persistence may partly explain relapse after treatment is stopped. Resident alphabeta T cells in normal human skin are also sequenced, complicating scalp TCR repertoire analysis, unlike mouse skin dominated by gammadelta T cells. Lesional scalp, especially in alopecia totalis/universalis, showed higher clonality and more expanded CD8+ clones than normal scalp, suggesting antigenic drive. Because the treated cohort was small and had just a single nonresponder, larger studies are needed to establish links between baseline CD8+ expansion and response. Tofacitinib significantly decreased scalp clonality and the number of expanded CD8+ clones among the top 100 scalp clones. Compared with mice, TCR sequences shared between patients were less clear, possibly partly because of HLA diversity across the patient population.

The library was built by means of the immunoSEQ multiplex PCR assay. RNA was extracted from all samples and reverse transcribed into cDNA as template for TCR sequencing. First-strand cDNA was synthesized with SuperScript III using a 2:1 mix of oligo-dT and random hexamers. A synthetic immune receptor repertoire was used to gauge amplification bias, and whatever bias remained was removed computationally. Per the source publication's procedure: Raw reads were preprocessed to remove errors, and CDR3 was defined according to IMGT conventions as the region from the conserved cysteine to phenylalanine. To get clonality, Shannon entropy was normalized by log2 of the number of productive unique TCRs and the result was subtracted from 1. Whether scalp clones were CD4 or CD8 was inferred by matching scalp TCRbeta sequences against CD4 and CD8 repertoires sorted from blood. This immuneACCESS table, as held by TCRdb, lists in-frame sequences with V and J called but not all clones. Of the missing ones, under half trace to an unresolved V gene in checked studies; the others have no known cause. D and trimming were read from the DNA, whereas the V and J calls and clone size are those reported in that table. The sample has about 220,000 clones on record, more than 45% of them singletons. About 1.6% of the sample belongs to the ten largest clones.

As encoded in the germline V gene, CDR1 is SGHVS while CDR2 is FNYEAQ. V is cut back by 2 bases and J by 3 bases, with 4 bases in the junction unmatched. Including cysteine and phenylalanine, the CDR3 has 15 amino acids. Of the read, only the CDR3 DNA is kept; its 45 bases are in frame from base 1. The rearrangement combines TRBV7-6 with TRBJ1-5; 7 bases in the middle match TRBD1. This TCR derives from a human donor with alopecia areata. The specimen was CD4+ T cells sorted from blood, collected at week 4, from a patient treated with tofacitinib. The CDR3 in this case is CASSLQGDINQPQHF. DNA sequence: TGTGCCAGCAGCTTACAGGGGGATATCAATCAGCCCCAGCATTTT.